This passage covers 29 T cell receptor beta chains from one sample sequenced in a study of cytomegalovirus exposure and HLA in healthy donors. PCR was performed using 60 Vbeta and 13 Jbeta primers. Libraries were prepared by immunoSEQ multiplex PCR; TCRdb keeps only in-frame clonotypes and omits some of them. This table holds about 190,000 clones, around 80% found once. Sequencing was performed on PBMCs. These receptor sequences come from a boy aged 2 to 10 in good health and CMV-seronegative.

This clone was counted once. The rearrangement joins TRBV27 to TRBJ2-2; D is unresolved. The V end lost 8 bases, the J end lost 6 bases, and 10 bases lay between the germline ends. CDR1 and CDR2 from the germline V gene are MNHEY and SMNVEV (reference sequence). The CDR3 is 12 amino acids. The CDR3 bases are TGTGCCAGCGAAGACACCGCCGGGGAGCTGTTTTTT. Protein product: CASEDTAGELFF.

The CDR3 DNA reads as TGTGCCAGTTCGGGGACCTACAATGAGCAGTTCTTC. It encodes CASSGTYNEQFF. The chain recombines TRBV9 with TRBJ2-1, with D possibly being TRBD2 (5 bases). Germline V lookup: CDR1 SGDLS, CDR2 YYNGEE. V was clipped by 8 bases and J by 2 bases, with 8 bases between them. This CDR3 comprises 12 residues. Full variable domain (outside the CDR3, taken from reference TRBV9 and TRBJ2-1): DSGVTQTPKHLITATGQRVTLRCSPRSGDLSVYWYQQSLDQGLQFLIQYYNGEERAKGNILERFSAQQFPDLHSELNLSSLELGDSALYFCASSGTYNEQFFGPGTRLTVL.

This clone appeared a few times. The chain has TRBV7-9 and TRBJ1-2, with 9 bases lining up with TRBD1. After removal of 5 bases from V and 7 bases from J, the junction contained 14 bases not matched to a gene. Germline V gene sequence: CDR1 SEHNR, CDR2 FQNEAQ (reference sequence). This CDR3 is built from 16 residues. The CDR3 region has the DNA TGTGCCAGCAGCATCCCGGGACAGGGAGCTAAAAGTGGCTACACCTTC. Protein: CASSIPGQGAKSGYTF.

The chain couples TRBV7-2 to TRBJ2-4, with D possibly TRBD2 on 7 matching bases. There are 15 residues in the CDR3. Trimming took 0 bases from V and 7 from J, leaving 13 bases between them. In germline, CDR1 is SGHTA, CDR2 FQGNSA. In nucleotides, the CDR3 is TGTGCCAGCAGCTTAGCGGGGGGGCGGGGGAACATTCAGTACTTC. Protein: CASSLAGGRGNIQYF.

This clone was seen only once. V and J are TRBV29-1 and TRBJ1-2; 12 bases align to TRBD1. Germline V gene data show CDR1 as SQVTM and CDR2 as ANQGSEA. This CDR3 contains 17 residues. The trim removed 4 bases at V and 4 bases at J, leaving 13 bases unmatched. CDR3 DNA: TGCAGCGTTGCCTATAGGGGGACAGGGGGCGATGGCTATGGCTACACCTTC. Its protein product is CSVAYRGTGGDGYGYTF. Drawing the rest from reference TRBV29-1 and TRBJ1-2, the complete variable domain is SAVISQKPSRDICQRGTSLTIQCQVDSQVTMMFWYRQQPGQSLTLIATANQGSEATYESGFVIDKFPISRPNLTFSTLTVSNMSPEDSSIYLCSVAYRGTGGDGYGYTFGSGTRLTVV.

The chain is built from TRBV6-5 and TRBJ2-5, with a tentative D call TRBD1 (6 bases). The J call may be wrong; the DNA end is better matched by TRBJ2-7. The V gene's germline CDR1 is MNHEY and CDR2 SVGAGI. The CDR3 is made up of 13 amino acids. For the CDR3, the DNA is TGTGCCAGCACCGACAGGTCGTCCTACGAGCAGTACTTC. It translates to CASTDRSSYEQYF.

The genes are TRBV25-1 and TRBJ2-5; 11 bases align to TRBD1. The J segment lost 5 bases and the V segment lost 8 bases, leaving 4 bases of the junction unmatched. Germline V CDR1 and CDR2: MGHDK, SYGVNS. This CDR3 is 13 amino acids long. Written as DNA, the CDR3 is TGTGCCAGCGGGACAGGGGGTACGGAGACCCAGTACTTC. It translates to CASGTGGTETQYF.

This chain links TRBV5-5 with TRBJ2-7; TRBD1 agrees at 7 bases. In germline, CDR1 is SGHKS, CDR2 YYEKEE (reference sequence). The CDR3 is 13 residues long. J gave up 13 bases and V 0 bases, and 10 bases lay outside the gene matches. The CDR3 here is CASSLGGSDRAYF. CDR3 in DNA: TGTGCCAGCAGCTTGGGTGGTTCTGACAGGGCTTACTTC.

The chain recombines TRBV13 with TRBJ2-3; 7 positions match TRBD2. Trimming at V came to 5 bases and at J to 2 bases, leaving 7 bases not matched to a gene. This CDR3 has 15 residues. CDR1 and CDR2 from the germline V gene are PRHDT and FYEKMQ (reference sequence). CDR3: CASSHRLASTDTQYF. The CDR3 region has the DNA TGTGCCAGCAGCCACCGACTAGCCTCCACAGATACGCAGTATTTT.

The genes are TRBV5-1 and TRBJ2-5; 9 nucleotides match TRBD2. V dropped 4 bases and J dropped 5; count of bases not matched to a gene: 6. CDR3 length equals 14 residues. CDR1 and CDR2 from the germline V gene are SGHRS and YFSETQ. In nucleotides, the CDR3 is TGCGCCAGCAGCATGGGACTAGCCGAGGAGACCCAGTACTTC. This sequence encodes CASSMGLAEETQYF.

This chain joins TRBV12-2 and TRBJ2-1; TRBD2, the D gene given by the table, was not confirmed from the DNA. TRBV12-2 is a listed pseudogene. The CDR3 spans 18 residues. The CDR3 reads CASRSQGLAGIFYNEQFF. The CDR3 nucleotides read TGTGCAAGTCGCTCCCAGGGACTAGCGGGAATATTCTACAATGAGCAGTTCTTC.

The V gene is TRBV4-3, the J gene TRBJ2-3, with 10 bases fitting TRBD2. Germline V lookup: CDR1 LGHNA, CDR2 YSLEER. This CDR3 has 18 residues. V shed 0 bases, J shed 7 bases, and the junction held 13 bases outside the gene matches. The CDR3 spells CASSQEDPSGSRRNTQYF. CDR3 in DNA: TGCGCCAGCAGCCAAGAAGATCCTAGCGGGAGTAGAAGGAATACGCAGTATTTT.

This chain joins TRBV5-4 and TRBJ2-7, with D unresolved. The V gene lost 0 bases and the J gene lost 4 bases, with 11 bases spanning the gap. The CDR3 sequence is 14 residues long. Germline V lookup: CDR1 SGHNT, CDR2 YYREEE (reference sequence). The CDR3 region is CASSLELASYEQYF. The CDR3 nucleotides read TGTGCCAGCAGCTTGGAATTGGCTAGTTACGAGCAGTACTTC.

The chain has TRBV30 and TRBJ2-1, with a weak D call TRBD2 (6 bases). The germline V gene encodes CDR1 GTSNPN and CDR2 SVGIG (reference sequence). The CDR3 runs 14 residues. V was trimmed by 2 bases and J by 3 bases, leaving 11 bases between them. This CDR3 reads CAWSWGLNYNEQFF. Written as DNA, the CDR3 is TGTGCCTGGAGTTGGGGACTTAACTACAATGAGCAGTTCTTC.

V gene TRBV5-5 combines with J gene TRBJ1-1; D is uncertain. Germline V gives CDR1 SGHKS, CDR2 YYEKEE (reference sequence). Trimming cost V 2 bases and J 1 base, with 15 bases left between them. This CDR3 spans 16 amino acids. CDR3 sequence reads: CASSFSFLGGNTEAFF. For the CDR3, the DNA is TGTGCCAGCAGCTTTAGTTTCCTGGGAGGGAACACTGAAGCTTTCTTT.

The chain combines TRBV6-6 with TRBJ2-1; TRBD2 aligns across 12 bases. Germline V lookup: CDR1 MNHNY, CDR2 SVGAGI (reference sequence). V lost 6 bases, J lost 6 bases, and 6 bases stayed unmatched. The CDR3 is made up of 15 amino acids. The CDR3 coding sequence is TGTGCCAGCAGCAGACTAGCGGGAGAGGGCAATGAGCAGTTCTTC. It is translated as CASSRLAGEGNEQFF.

The V call is TRBV30, the J call TRBJ1-5; possible D gene TRBD1, 6 bases. With 5 bases removed from V and 0 bases from J, the gap between germline ends came to 11 bases. The CDR3 spans 14 residues. The germline gives CDR1 GTSNPN, CDR2 SVGIG (reference sequence). Written as DNA, the CDR3 is TGTGCCTGGGCTACAGGGAATAGCAATCAGCCCCAGCATTTT. Encoded protein: CAWATGNSNQPQHF.

This chain links TRBV7-2 with TRBJ2-2, with 9 nucleotides matching TRBD1. The trim removed 1 base at V and 8 bases at J, leaving 8 bases unmatched. CDR3 size: 16 residues. Germline V gene lookup returns CDR1 SGHTA and CDR2 FQGNSA. For the CDR3, the DNA is TGTGCCAGCAGCTTAGTCGTCGGGACAGGGAAGGGGGAGCTGTTTTTT. This codes for CASSLVVGTGKGELFF.

This rearrangement joins TRBV30 to TRBJ2-5, with a possible D match to TRBD2 (5 bases). V was cut by 0 bases and J by 5 bases, with 16 bases left in between. The CDR3 is 15 amino acids. Germline V gene data show CDR1 as GTSNPN and CDR2 as SVGIG (reference sequence). CDR3 bases: TGTGCCTGGAGTGTACCGGCGGAGGATTGGGAGACCCAGTACTTC. Translated, it gives CAWSVPAEDWETQYF.

The chain combines TRBV2 with TRBJ1-1, with 7 positions matching TRBD1. V dropped 6 bases and J dropped 2; count of bases not matched to a gene: 9. The CDR3 extends over 15 amino acids. The germline CDR1 and CDR2 sequences are SNHLY and FYNNEI. In nucleotides, the CDR3 is TGTGCCAGCAGGGATCCCGGGACAGCCAACACTGAAGCTTTCTTT. It encodes CASRDPGTANTEAFF.

The CDR3 DNA sequence: TGTGCCAGCAGCCCCGGGAGGGGCCCCGTGAGCGGGGAGCTGTTTTTT. It specifies CASSPGRGPVSGELFF. This chain joins TRBV7-2 and TRBJ2-2, with 8 bases that match TRBD2. Trimming at V came to 5 bases and at J to 7 bases, leaving 12 bases not matched to a gene. The CDR3 covers 16 residues. CDR1 and CDR2 (germline): SGHTA, FQGNSA.

The chain links TRBV27 to TRBJ2-1; the D gene is possibly TRBD2 (6 bases). The V gene's germline CDR1 is MNHEY and CDR2 SMNVEV (reference sequence). Deletions cut 1 base from V and 8 bases from J, with 15 bases between. The CDR3 extends over 15 amino acids. The CDR3 spells CASSLLSAAGYEQFF. CDR3 nucleotides: TGTGCCAGCAGTTTATTGTCCGCTGCGGGGTATGAGCAGTTCTTC.

The chain employs TRBV7-2 and TRBJ1-2; D might be TRBD1 (5 bases). V was cut by 0 bases and J by 4 bases, with 12 bases left in between. The CDR3 covers 15 residues. CDR1 and CDR2 from the germline V gene are SGHTA and FQGNSA. The CDR3 sequence: CASSLAQGTGYGYTF. The CDR3 DNA is TGTGCCAGCAGCTTAGCGCAGGGTACCGGCTATGGCTACACCTTC.

The chain links TRBV2 to TRBJ2-3; D remains unclear. The germline V and J ends were trimmed by 8 bases and 0 bases, with 9 bases remaining between them. The length of the CDR3 is 13 residues. Per the germline V gene, CDR1 is SNHLY and CDR2 is FYNNEI. The CDR3 loop is CASASRSTDTQYF. CDR3 bases: TGTGCCAGCGCCTCCCGGAGCACAGATACGCAGTATTTT.

The chain links TRBV21-1 to TRBJ1-6; the table's TRBD1 call for D was not verified on the DNA. TRBV21-1 constitutes a pseudogene. The length of the CDR3 is 18 residues. This CDR3 reads CASSKGTRDRLFNSPLHF. The CDR3, as DNA: TGTGCCAGCAGCAAAGGAACAAGGGACAGACTCTTTAATTCACCCCTCCACTTT.

The table lists this clone with a few counts. The genes are TRBV13 and TRBJ2-1; 7 bases align to TRBD2. V was clipped by 4 bases and J by 8 bases; unmatched bases: 8. The CDR3 consists of 14 residues. Germline assignment: CDR1 PRHDT and CDR2 FYEKMQ (reference sequence). The CDR3 nucleotides read TGTGCCAGCAGCTCCCGGACTAGTCGAGATGAGCAGTTCTTC. This sequence encodes CASSSRTSRDEQFF.

The chain uses TRBV4-1 and TRBJ2-5; TRBD1 matches 7 bases. Trimming cost V 0 bases and J 2 bases; bases outside gene matches: 9. The germline gives CDR1 MGHRA, CDR2 YSYEKL. This CDR3 comprises 17 residues. CDR3 in DNA: TGCGCCAGCAGCCAAGATTCGTCCGGGACAGCGCAAGAGACCCAGTACTTC. Residues: CASSQDSSGTAQETQYF.

The chain recombines TRBV4-2 with TRBJ2-2; D might be TRBD1 (6 bases). V was shortened by 6 bases and J by 4 bases, with 18 bases between the two germline ends. This CDR3 contains 16 residues. Germline CDR1 reads LGHNA; CDR2 reads YNFKEQ. The chain's CDR3 is CASSSFLQGSTGELFF. In nucleotides, the CDR3 is TGTGCCAGCAGTTCCTTTTTACAGGGAAGCACCGGGGAGCTGTTTTTT.

The V call is TRBV4-1, the J call TRBJ2-3, with 10 nucleotides matching TRBD2. The length of the CDR3 is 19 residues. Losses at the gene ends were 3 bases for V and 0 bases for J; bases not matched to a gene: 12. Germline V CDR1 and CDR2: MGHRA, YSYEKL. DNA for the CDR3: TGCGCCAGCAGCCAGACCGAAGCGGGGGGGTTTTCTAGCACAGATACGCAGTATTTT. Translated: CASSQTEAGGFSSTDTQYF.